This T cell receptor beta chain was sequenced during a study of PD-1 blockade in classical Hodgkin lymphoma. This clone was observed a single time. What it recognizes is unknown. The study's findings and limits: What drove the repertoire differences, possibly disease activity or prior therapy, has not been defined. According to reports, newly diagnosed patients had lower baseline TCR diversity than healthy donors, and relapsed/refractory patients had lower baseline TCR diversity still.

This sample's time point: newly diagnosed, previously untreated cHL patient sample. PBMCs from patients with newly diagnosed, untreated classical Hodgkin lymphoma served as a comparison group for the relapsed/refractory trial patients. This CDR3 is built from 16 residues. Germline V gene lookup returns CDR1 SGHVS and CDR2 FQNEAQ. The ends lost 5 bases at V and 3 bases at J; junction bases unmatched: 6. Here immunoSEQ multiplex PCR was the method, and the copy in TCRdb shows in-frame clones only, minus some. Of over 25,000 clones listed, around 94% were seen once; the top ten hold around 2%. The source material was peripheral blood mononuclear cells (PBMCs). The chain has TRBV7-8 and TRBJ2-3, with 12 bases fitting TRBD2. This receptor was obtained from a human donor with classical Hodgkin lymphoma. This chain's CDR3 is CASSTRLAGVTDTQYF. In DNA, the CDR3 is TGTGCCAGCAGCACCCGACTAGCGGGAGTGACAGATACGCAGTATTTT.